This passage covers 4 T cell receptor beta chains from one sample sequenced in a study of control samples from healthy donors and cancer patients. Sequencing used immunoSEQ multiplex PCR; TCRdb keeps in-frame clones, though not all of them. Of more than 50,000 clones in the sample, approximately 95% are singletons; the top ten hold around 1%. Source material: blood. The receptor set was obtained from a woman under 30 in good health.

The CDR3 sequence is CASSETLLLGHGTEAFF. The DNA for the CDR3 is TGTGCCAGCAGTGAGACCCTGCTGTTGGGTCACGGCACTGAAGCTTTCTTT. The chain links TRBV6-1 to TRBJ1-1; D is undetermined. The CDR3 is made up of 17 amino acids. Germline CDR1 reads MNHNS; CDR2 reads SASEGT. Trimming removed 3 bases at V and 4 bases at J, with 21 bases between.

The genes are TRBV5-6 and TRBJ2-7; D is uncertain. This CDR3 has 11 amino acids. In germline, CDR1 is SGHDT, CDR2 YYEEEE. V was clipped by 4 bases and J by 3 bases, with 5 bases between them. The CDR3 nucleotides read TGTGCCAGCAGCGGTAACTACGAGCAGTACTTC. This sequence encodes CASSGNYEQYF. Combining the CDR3 with reference TRBV5-6 and TRBJ2-7 gives the whole variable domain DAGVTQSPTHLIKTRGQQVTLRCSPKSGHDTVSWYQQALGQGPQFIFQYYEEEERQRGNFPDRFSGHQFPNYSSELNVNALLLGDSALYLCASSGNYEQYFGPGTRLTVT.

The chain combines TRBV9 with TRBJ1-2, with D unclear. The CDR3 is made up of 18 amino acids. Germline V gene lookup returns CDR1 SGDLS and CDR2 YYNGEE. Trimming took off 1 base at V and 0 bases at J, with 19 bases between the two ends. CDR3 sequence: CASSVTWAETSSNYGYTF. The CDR3 bases are TGTGCCAGCAGCGTAACCTGGGCCGAGACCTCATCTAACTATGGCTACACCTTC.

V gene TRBV2 combines with J gene TRBJ1-1; D is ambiguous. The CDR3 sequence is 13 residues long. Germline assignment: CDR1 SNHLY and CDR2 FYNNEI. Trimming stripped 3 bases from V and 0 bases from J, with 5 bases between. The DNA for the CDR3 is TGTGCCAGCAGTGACAATTTGAACACTGAAGCTTTCTTT. This translates into CASSDNLNTEAFF.